These T cell receptor beta chains were read from a single sample in a study of blood T cells in healthy people across ages. In TCRdb, the 5' RACE reads were re-called with MiXCR into one record per CDR3 protein. The sample consists of about 640,000 distinct CDR3 sequences, approximately 30% of them appearing once. Sequenced: blood. The receptors were sampled from a woman older than 75 in good health. Both conserved end residues are part of each CDR3. The order of the fields is clone size, V gene, D gene, J gene, CDR3 DNA, CDR3 protein. A D gene is named only where the DNA matches it firmly. A clone size is listed for some rows: how often the clone was seen (once, few, many), or a class if it is expanded.

>many|TRBV5-6|-|TRBJ2-3
TGTGCCAGCAGCTTGTATTTGCAGGGGAATTCCGATACGCAGTATTTT
CASSLYLQGNSDTQYF
>-|TRBV29-1|TRBD1|TRBJ2-7
TGCAGCTCTTTGGACAGGGGGATCGGGGCCAACGCCTACGAGCAGTACTTC
CSSLDRGIGANAYEQYF
>-|TRBV29-1|TRBD1|TRBJ1-2
TGCAGCGTTACGGGGACAGGGGCTGGTGGCTACACCTTC
CSVTGTGAGGYTF
>many|TRBV15|TRBD1|TRBJ2-1
TGTGCCACCAGCAGAGAGGACAGGGGATACAATGAGCAGTTCTTC
CATSREDRGYNEQFF
>-|TRBV7-3|TRBD2|TRBJ2-2
TGTGCCAGCAGCTTTAGGTCCCGGACTAGCGGGGGGGCCCCGAACACCGGGGAGCTGTTTTTT
CASSFRSRTSGGAPNTGELFF
>-|TRBV7-2|TRBD1|TRBJ1-6
TGTGCCAGCAGCCGGATAGGACAGGGGTTCAATTCATCCCTCCACTTT
CASSRIGQGFNSSLHF
>many|TRBV25-1|TRBD1|TRBJ2-7
TGTGCCAGCAGTTCCCAGACAGGGGCGGGCGAGCAGTACTTC
CASSSQTGAGEQYF
>-|TRBV9|-|TRBJ1-1
TGTGCCAGCAGCCCCAGGGGCCTTATGAACACTGAAGCTTTCTTT
CASSPRGLMNTEAFF
>-|TRBV4-2|TRBD2|TRBJ2-1
TGTGCCAGCAGCCAAGATCAAGCGGGAGGGTCAGAGCAGTTCTTC
CASSQDQAGGSEQFF
>once|TRBV5-4|-|TRBJ2-7
TGTGCCAGCAGCAAGGGGTGGGGTTCCTACGAGCAGTACTTC
CASSKGWGSYEQYF
>many|TRBV20-1|-|TRBJ2-3
TGCAGTGCTAGTCCCATCCAGATAGTGGGGGGGCGCACAGATACGCAGTATTTT
CSASPIQIVGGRTDTQYF
>many|TRBV29-1|-|TRBJ2-7
TGCAGCGTTGTTGGGGGCTACGAGCAGTACTTC
CSVVGGYEQYF
>-|TRBV6-1|TRBD2|TRBJ2-3
TGTGCCAGCAGTGAAGTAACACGGGGGGGCCAGACGGCAGATACGCAGTATTTT
CASSEVTRGGQTADTQYF
>many|TRBV6-2/TRBV6-3|-|TRBJ2-1
TGTGCCAGCACCAGCTCCTACAATGAGCAGTTCTTC
CASTSSYNEQFF
>many|TRBV7-2|-|TRBJ1-2
TGTGCCAGCAGCCCCCCACGCGGGGCTAACTATGGCTACACCTTC
CASSPPRGANYGYTF
>-|TRBV5-1|-|TRBJ1-2
TGCGCCAGCAGCTTTTATACTCGGCCACGGGGTATAGGCGACTATGGCTACACCTTC
CASSFYTRPRGIGDYGYTF
>-|TRBV7-9|-|TRBJ1-6
TGTGCCAGCAGCATGGAGGACGGGGACTACCTCCACTTT
CASSMEDGDYLHF
>many|TRBV20-1|TRBD2|TRBJ2-3
TGCAGTGCTCCCCTAGCGGGGATGAGCACAGATACGCAGTATTTT
CSAPLAGMSTDTQYF
>-|TRBV5-1|TRBD1|TRBJ2-3
TGCGCCAGCAGCTCGGACAGGTGGACAGATACGCAGTATTTT
CASSSDRWTDTQYF
>-|TRBV5-1|-|TRBJ1-6
TGCGCCAGCCGTCGCGATGGGAATAATTCACCCCTCCACTTT
CASRRDGNNSPLHF
>-|TRBV5-6|TRBD1|TRBJ2-7
TGTGCCAGCAGCTTAAGGAACAGGGGCTACGAGCAGTACTTC
CASSLRNRGYEQYF
>-|TRBV29-1|-|TRBJ1-4
TGCAGCGTTTTGAGGGGGGAAAAACGGTTTTTT
CSVLRGEKRFF
>many|TRBV6-1|TRBD2|TRBJ2-1
TGTGCCAGCAGTCGAAGACTAGCGCTTAATCTGAGGAATGAGCAGTTCTTC
CASSRRLALNLRNEQFF
>-|TRBV2|-|TRBJ1-6
TGTGCCAGCAGGGTGCCAGGGCCAAATTCACCCCTCCACTTT
CASRVPGPNSPLHF
>many|TRBV5-1|-|TRBJ2-7
TGTGCCAGCAGCTTATCCGGAAGCTCCTACGAGCAGTACTTC
CASSLSGSSYEQYF
>many|TRBV27|TRBD2|TRBJ2-1
TGTGCCAGCAGGCTAGCGGGGTTGAGCTCCTACAATGAGCAGTTCTTC
CASRLAGLSSYNEQFF
>few|TRBV28|-|TRBJ1-4
TGTGCCAGCAGGATTGGACGGACAACTAATGAAAAACTGTTTTTT
CASRIGRTTNEKLFF
>many|TRBV5-1|-|TRBJ2-5
TGCGCCAGCAGCTTGGCCAGGGTGACGGAGACCCAGTACTTC
CASSLARVTETQYF
>few|TRBV6-1|-|TRBJ1-2
TGTGCCAGCAGTGTGTCGGTCAGGGATTTCCCCCTCTATGGCTACACCTTC
CASSVSVRDFPLYGYTF
>-|TRBV12-3/TRBV12-4|-|TRBJ1-5
TGTACCAGCAGCCCACTCCCCGGACAGCCCCAGCATTTT
CTSSPLPGQPQHF
>many|TRBV6-1|-|TRBJ2-7
TGTGCCAGCAGTGAAAGGGACACCCGGGACGAGCAGTACTTC
CASSERDTRDEQYF
>many|TRBV5-6|TRBD2|TRBJ2-7
TGTGCCAGCAGCAAAAAGCGACTAGCGGGGAACTACGAGCAGTACTTC
CASSKKRLAGNYEQYF
>-|TRBV18|-|TRBJ1-1
TGTGCCAGCTCACCAAATACAGGAGTCGGTACTGAAGCTTTCTTT
CASSPNTGVGTEAFF
>many|TRBV6-2/TRBV6-3|-|TRBJ2-7
TGTGCCAGCATCGGACAGCGGAGGTCCTACGAGCAGTACTTC
CASIGQRRSYEQYF
>many|TRBV29-1|TRBD2|TRBJ2-3
TGCAGCGTCGGACTAGCGGGGGATACGCAGTATTTT
CSVGLAGDTQYF
>many|TRBV5-1|TRBD1|TRBJ1-6
TGCGCCAGCAGCTGGGACAGGGGAGATTCACCCCTCCACTTT
CASSWDRGDSPLHF
>few|TRBV2|TRBD1|TRBJ1-1
TGTGCCAGCACCCTACAGGGGGAAGCTTTCTTT
CASTLQGEAFF
>many|TRBV7-2|-|TRBJ2-1
TGTGCCAGCAGCCCTGAGATAGGCTCCTACAATGAGCAGTTCTTC
CASSPEIGSYNEQFF
>few|TRBV20-1|-|TRBJ1-4
TGCAGTGCTAGAGCGGCGGGGGGCATTGTAGGGCAATGGTTTTTT
CSARAAGGIVGQWFF
>many|TRBV20-1|TRBD1|TRBJ2-3
TGCAGTGCACCCCAACTAGGTGCAGGGGGCTCAGATACGCAGTATTTT
CSAPQLGAGGSDTQYF
>once|TRBV20-1|-|TRBJ2-3
TGCAGTGCTAGCAGGCCCACCGGTAGCACAGATACGCAGTATTTT
CSASRPTGSTDTQYF
>many|TRBV7-2|-|TRBJ1-6
TGTGCCAGCAGCCCAACAGGGCACACCGATAATTCACCCCTCCACTTT
CASSPTGHTDNSPLHF
>many|TRBV9|-|TRBJ2-7
TGTGCCAGCAGCGTAGGGGGATCCGAGCAGTACTTC
CASSVGGSEQYF
>many|TRBV5-5|-|TRBJ2-3
TGTGCCAGCAGCCTGATACTGACAGATACGCAGTATTTT
CASSLILTDTQYF
>-|TRBV19|TRBD2|TRBJ2-3
TGTGTCAGCGGGGGGACGAGCACAGATACGCAGTATTTT
CVSGGTSTDTQYF
>many|TRBV7-2|-|TRBJ2-2
TGTGCCAGCAGCTTAGCGACGAACACCGGGGAGCTGTTTTTT
CASSLATNTGELFF
>-|TRBV5-1|-|TRBJ2-3
TGCGCCAGCAGCACAGGGCTTACGCCTTGGGATACGCAGTATTTT
CASSTGLTPWDTQYF
>many|TRBV20-1|TRBD2|TRBJ2-5
TGCAGTGCTAGTCCGCTAGCGGGGGGCTTGTACCAAGAGACCCAGTACTTC
CSASPLAGGLYQETQYF
>few|TRBV20-1|TRBD2|TRBJ2-7
TGCAGTGCTAGAACCTCCGGGACTAGCGACTACTTC
CSARTSGTSDYF
>-|TRBV5-1|-|TRBJ1-1
TGCGCCAGCAGCTTGGATGGGGCCCCTCAGAACACTGAAACTTTCTTT
CASSLDGAPQNTETFF
>-|TRBV29-1|-|TRBJ2-1
TGCAGCGTTGTTAGGGCAGGGGTTGAGCAGTTCTTC
CSVVRAGVEQFF
>few|TRBV6-6|-|TRBJ2-2
TGTGCCACGGGGACCGGGGAGCTGTTTTTT
CATGTGELFF
>many|TRBV5-1|-|TRBJ2-1
TGCGCCAGCACCCACGGCTTGACGGGGGGCAGCTACAATGAGCAGTTCTTC
CASTHGLTGGSYNEQFF
>few|TRBV20-1|-|TRBJ1-1
TGCAGTGCTAGAGATGACACCTACACTGAAGCTTTCTTT
CSARDDTYTEAFF